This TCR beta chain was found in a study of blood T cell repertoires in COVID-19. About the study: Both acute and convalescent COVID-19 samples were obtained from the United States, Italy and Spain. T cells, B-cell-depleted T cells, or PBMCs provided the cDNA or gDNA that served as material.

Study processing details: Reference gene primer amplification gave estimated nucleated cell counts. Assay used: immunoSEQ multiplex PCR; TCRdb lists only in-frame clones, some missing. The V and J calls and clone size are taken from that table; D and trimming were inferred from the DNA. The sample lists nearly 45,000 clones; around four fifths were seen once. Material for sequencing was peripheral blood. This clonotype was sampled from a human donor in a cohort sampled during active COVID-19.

Written as DNA, the CDR3 is TGTGCCAGCAGTTACTCCCAGGGAAGAGAGACCCAGTACTTC. The encoded protein is CASSYSQGRETQYF. This rearrangement joins TRBV6-6 to TRBJ2-5; tentative D call: TRBD1 (5 bases). V gave up 0 bases and J gave up 4 bases, with 9 bases separating them. CDR1 and CDR2 from the germline V gene are MNHNY and SVGAGI (reference sequence). This CDR3 region has 14 residues.